This T cell receptor (beta chain) was recorded in a study of blood T cell repertoires in COVID-19. Study processing details: By means of reference gene primer amplification, nucleated cell counts were estimated. Here immunoSEQ multiplex PCR was the method, and the copy in TCRdb shows in-frame clones only, minus some. V, J and clone size are those of that table, while D and trimming were read from the DNA. The table has approximately 280,000 clones, around 88% seen once. Looked up from germline, CDR1 is GTSNPN and CDR2 is SVGIG (reference sequence). This CDR3 has 12 amino acids. The ends were cut back, 5 bases at V and 0 bases at J, with 7 bases in the middle.

The rearrangement uses TRBV30 and TRBJ1-1, with D tentatively TRBD1 (5 bases). This TCR came from a woman aged 25 to 39 who had recovered from COVID-19. The sequenced material came from peripheral blood. The CDR3: CAWGAVNTEAFF. The CDR3 bases are TGTGCCTGGGGGGCGGTGAACACTGAAGCTTTCTTT.